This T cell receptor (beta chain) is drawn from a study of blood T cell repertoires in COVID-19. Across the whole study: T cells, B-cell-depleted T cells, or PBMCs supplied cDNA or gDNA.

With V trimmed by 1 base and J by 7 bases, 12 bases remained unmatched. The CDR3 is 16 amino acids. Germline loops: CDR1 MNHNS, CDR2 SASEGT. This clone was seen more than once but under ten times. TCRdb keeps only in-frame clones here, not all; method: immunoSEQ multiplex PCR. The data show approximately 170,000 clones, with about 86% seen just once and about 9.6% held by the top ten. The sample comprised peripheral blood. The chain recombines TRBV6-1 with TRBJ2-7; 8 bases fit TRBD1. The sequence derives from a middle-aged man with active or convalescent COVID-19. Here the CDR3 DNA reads TGTGCCAGCAGTGAAGGAGGACAGGGTTTAGTGTGGGAGCAGTACTTC. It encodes CASSEGGQGLVWEQYF.